Described below is a single TCR beta chain sequence and its context. Germline V gene data show CDR1 as ENHRY and CDR2 as SYGVKD. V was cut by 2 bases and J by 1 base, with 11 bases left in between. The CDR3 consists of 15 residues. Profiled with immunoSEQ multiplex PCR; TCRdb holds only in-frame clones, not every one. The repertoire holds over 250,000 clones, around 91% seen once, with 12% in the top ten. These data are taken from a study of blood T cell repertoires in COVID-19. Whole-study context: Some COVID-19 samples were acute and others convalescent; all came from the United States, Italy and Spain. PBMCs, B-cell-depleted T cells, or T cells provided the cDNA or gDNA that made up the material.

The sequenced material came from peripheral blood. The receptor comes from a woman aged 60 to 75 with acute or convalescent COVID-19. The J gene is TRBJ2-5, the V gene TRBV10-3; a weak D match, TRBD1 (6 bases). The CDR3 spells CAISEGQRIQETQYF. In DNA, the CDR3 is TGTGCCATCAGTGAGGGACAGCGGATCCAAGAGACCCAGTACTTC.